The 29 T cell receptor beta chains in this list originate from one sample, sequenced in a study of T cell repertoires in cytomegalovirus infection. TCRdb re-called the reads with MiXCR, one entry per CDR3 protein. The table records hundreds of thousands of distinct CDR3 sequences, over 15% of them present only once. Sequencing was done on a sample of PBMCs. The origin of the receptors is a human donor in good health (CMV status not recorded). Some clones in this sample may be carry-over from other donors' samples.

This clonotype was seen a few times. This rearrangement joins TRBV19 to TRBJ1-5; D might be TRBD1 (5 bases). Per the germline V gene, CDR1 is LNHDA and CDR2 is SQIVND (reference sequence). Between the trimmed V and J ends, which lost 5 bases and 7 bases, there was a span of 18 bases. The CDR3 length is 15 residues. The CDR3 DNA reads TGTGCCAGTAGTGTTTCCGGGACGCTGGGACAGCCCCAGCATTTT. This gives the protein CASSVSGTLGQPQHF.

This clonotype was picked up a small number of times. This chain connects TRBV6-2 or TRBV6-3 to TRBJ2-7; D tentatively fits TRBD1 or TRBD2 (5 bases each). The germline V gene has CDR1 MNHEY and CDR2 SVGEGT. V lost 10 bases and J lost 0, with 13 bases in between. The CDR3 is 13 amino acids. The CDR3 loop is CATWDVGSYEQYF. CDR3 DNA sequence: TGTGCCACGTGGGACGTCGGCTCCTACGAGCAGTACTTC.

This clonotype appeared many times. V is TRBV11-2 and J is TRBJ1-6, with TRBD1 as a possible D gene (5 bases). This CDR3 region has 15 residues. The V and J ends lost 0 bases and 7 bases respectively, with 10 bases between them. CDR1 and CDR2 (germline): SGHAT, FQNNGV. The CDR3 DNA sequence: TGTGCCAGCAGCTTAGAAGGGAGACAGAATTCACCCCTCCACTTT. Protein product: CASSLEGRQNSPLHF. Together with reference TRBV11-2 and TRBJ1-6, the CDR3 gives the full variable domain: EAGVAQSPRYKIIEKRQSVAFWCNPISGHATLYWYQQILGQGPKLLIQFQNNGVVDDSQLPKDRFSAERLKGVDSTLKIQPAKLEDSAVYLCASSLEGRQNSPLHFGNGTRLTVT.

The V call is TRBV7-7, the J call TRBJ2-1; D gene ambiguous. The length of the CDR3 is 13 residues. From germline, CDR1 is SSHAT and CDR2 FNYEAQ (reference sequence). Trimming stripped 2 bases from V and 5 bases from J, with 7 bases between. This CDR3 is CASSLQLNNEQFF. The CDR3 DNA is TGTGCCAGCAGCTTACAGCTAAACAATGAGCAGTTCTTC.

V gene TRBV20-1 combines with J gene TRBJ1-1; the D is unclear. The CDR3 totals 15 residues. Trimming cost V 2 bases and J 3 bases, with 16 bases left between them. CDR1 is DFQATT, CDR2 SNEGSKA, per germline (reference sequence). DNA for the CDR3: TGCAGTGCTAGATCCCCCCTCGCCGGGGACACTGAAGCTTTCTTT. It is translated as CSARSPLAGDTEAFF.

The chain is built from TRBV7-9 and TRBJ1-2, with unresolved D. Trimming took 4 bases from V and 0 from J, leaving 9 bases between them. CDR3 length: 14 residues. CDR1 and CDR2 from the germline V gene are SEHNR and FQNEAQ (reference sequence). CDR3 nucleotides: TGTGCCAGCAGCTCGGTAGGCTCTAACTATGGCTACACCTTC. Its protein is CASSSVGSNYGYTF.

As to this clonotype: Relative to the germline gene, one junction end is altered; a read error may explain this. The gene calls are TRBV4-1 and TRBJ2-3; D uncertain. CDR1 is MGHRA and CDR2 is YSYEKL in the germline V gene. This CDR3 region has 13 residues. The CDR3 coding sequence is TGTGCCAGCAGCCAAGATATGGGAAATACGCAGTATTTT. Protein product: CASSQDMGNTQYF.

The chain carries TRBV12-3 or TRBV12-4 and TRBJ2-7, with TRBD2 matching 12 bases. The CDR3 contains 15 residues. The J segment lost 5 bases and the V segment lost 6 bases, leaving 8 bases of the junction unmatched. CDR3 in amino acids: CASRELAGGLHEQYF. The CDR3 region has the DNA TGTGCCAGCAGGGAACTAGCGGGGGGCCTCCACGAGCAGTACTTC.

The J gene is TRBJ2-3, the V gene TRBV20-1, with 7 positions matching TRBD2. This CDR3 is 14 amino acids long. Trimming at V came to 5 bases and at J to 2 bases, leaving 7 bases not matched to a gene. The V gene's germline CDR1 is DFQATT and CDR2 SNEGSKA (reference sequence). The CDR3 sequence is CSAELARVTDTQYF. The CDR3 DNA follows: TGCAGTGCTGAACTAGCGAGGGTCACAGATACGCAGTATTTT.

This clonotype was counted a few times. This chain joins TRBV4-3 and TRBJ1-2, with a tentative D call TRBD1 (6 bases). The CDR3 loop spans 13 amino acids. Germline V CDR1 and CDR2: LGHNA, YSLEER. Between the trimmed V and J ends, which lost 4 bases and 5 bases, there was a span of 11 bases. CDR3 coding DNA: TGCGCCAGCAGCCGCACACAGGGATATGGCTACACCTTC. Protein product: CASSRTQGYGYTF.

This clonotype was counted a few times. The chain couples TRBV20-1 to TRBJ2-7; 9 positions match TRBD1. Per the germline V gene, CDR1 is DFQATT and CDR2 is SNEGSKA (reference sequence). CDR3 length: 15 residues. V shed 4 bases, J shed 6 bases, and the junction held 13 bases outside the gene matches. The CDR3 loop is CSATGTGGRTREQYF. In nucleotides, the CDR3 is TGCAGTGCTACCGGAACAGGGGGCCGAACTCGCGAGCAGTACTTC.

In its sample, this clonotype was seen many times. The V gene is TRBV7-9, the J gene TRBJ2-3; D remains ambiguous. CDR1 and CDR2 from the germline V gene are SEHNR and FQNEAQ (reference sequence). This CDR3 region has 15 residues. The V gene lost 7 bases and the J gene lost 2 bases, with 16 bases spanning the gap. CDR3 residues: CASTLVGGFTDTQYF. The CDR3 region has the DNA TGTGCCAGCACCCTGGTGGGCGGATTCACAGATACGCAGTATTTT.

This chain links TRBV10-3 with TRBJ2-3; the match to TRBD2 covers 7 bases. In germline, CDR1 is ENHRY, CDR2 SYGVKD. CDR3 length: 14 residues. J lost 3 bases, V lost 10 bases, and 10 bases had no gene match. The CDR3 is CATWGGTETDTQYF. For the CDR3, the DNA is TGTGCCACCTGGGGGGGGACCGAAACAGATACGCAGTATTTT.

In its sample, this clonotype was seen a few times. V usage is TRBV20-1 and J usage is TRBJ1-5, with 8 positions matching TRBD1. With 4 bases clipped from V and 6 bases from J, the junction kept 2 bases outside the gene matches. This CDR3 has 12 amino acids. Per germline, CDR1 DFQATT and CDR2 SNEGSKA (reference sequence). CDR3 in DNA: TGCAGTGCTACCAGGGGGCCTCAGCCCCAGCATTTT. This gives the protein CSATRGPQPQHF.

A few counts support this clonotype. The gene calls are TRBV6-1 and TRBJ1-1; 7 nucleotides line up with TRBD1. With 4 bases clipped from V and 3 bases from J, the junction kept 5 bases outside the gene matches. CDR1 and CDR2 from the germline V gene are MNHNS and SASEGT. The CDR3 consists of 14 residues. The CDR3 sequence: CASSVRQGDTEAFF. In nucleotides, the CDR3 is TGTGCCAGCAGTGTCCGACAGGGAGACACTGAAGCTTTCTTT.

The chain's CDR3 is CASSYLKSGGGNEQFF. DNA for the CDR3: TGTGCCAGCAGTTACTTGAAAAGCGGGGGGGGAAATGAGCAGTTCTTC. The chain joins TRBV6-2 or TRBV6-3 to TRBJ2-1; 10 bases fit TRBD2. The V gene end was trimmed by 1 base and the J gene end by 7 bases; junction bases not matched to a gene: 7. The CDR3 loop spans 16 amino acids. In germline, CDR1 is MNHEY, CDR2 SVGEGT.

CDR3 nucleotides: TGTGCCAGCAGTCCGATGCCCGTGCCGTACAATGAGCAGTTCTTC. Amino acid sequence: CASSPMPVPYNEQFF. This chain joins TRBV27 and TRBJ2-1; D remains ambiguous. The CDR3 sequence is 15 residues long. Germline V CDR1 and CDR2: MNHEY, SMNVEV (reference sequence). Trimming took off 5 bases at V and 4 bases at J, with 15 bases between the two ends.

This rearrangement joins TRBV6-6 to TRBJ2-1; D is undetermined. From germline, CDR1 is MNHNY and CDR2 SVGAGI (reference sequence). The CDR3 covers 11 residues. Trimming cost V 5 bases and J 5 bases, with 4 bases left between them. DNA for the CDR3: TGTGCCAGCAGTAAGAACAATGAGCAGTTCTTC. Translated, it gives CASSKNNEQFF.

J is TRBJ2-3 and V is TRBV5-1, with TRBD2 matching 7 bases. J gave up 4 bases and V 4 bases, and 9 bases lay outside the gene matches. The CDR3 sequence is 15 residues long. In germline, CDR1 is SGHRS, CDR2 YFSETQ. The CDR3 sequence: CASSVPGRGADTQYF. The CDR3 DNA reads TGCGCCAGCAGCGTGCCGGGACGGGGGGCAGATACGCAGTATTTT.

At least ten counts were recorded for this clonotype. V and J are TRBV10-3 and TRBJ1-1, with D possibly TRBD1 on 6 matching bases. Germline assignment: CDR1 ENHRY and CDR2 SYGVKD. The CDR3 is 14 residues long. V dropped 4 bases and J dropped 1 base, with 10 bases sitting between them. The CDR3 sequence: CAISVDRKNTEAFF. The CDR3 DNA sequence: TGTGCCATCAGTGTGGACAGAAAGAACACTGAAGCTTTCTTT.

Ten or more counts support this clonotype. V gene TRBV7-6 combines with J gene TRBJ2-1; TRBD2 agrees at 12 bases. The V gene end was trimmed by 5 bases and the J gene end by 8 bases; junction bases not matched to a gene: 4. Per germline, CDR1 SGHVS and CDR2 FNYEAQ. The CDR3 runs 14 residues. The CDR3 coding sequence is TGTGCCAGCAGCCCCAGACTAGCGGGGGATGAGCAGTTCTTC. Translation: CASSPRLAGDEQFF.

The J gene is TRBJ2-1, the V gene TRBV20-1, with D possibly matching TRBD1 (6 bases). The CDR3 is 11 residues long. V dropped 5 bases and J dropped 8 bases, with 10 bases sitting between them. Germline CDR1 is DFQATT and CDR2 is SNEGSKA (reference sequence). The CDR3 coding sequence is TGCAGTGCTCCCACAGGGTATGAGCAGTTCTTC. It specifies CSAPTGYEQFF.

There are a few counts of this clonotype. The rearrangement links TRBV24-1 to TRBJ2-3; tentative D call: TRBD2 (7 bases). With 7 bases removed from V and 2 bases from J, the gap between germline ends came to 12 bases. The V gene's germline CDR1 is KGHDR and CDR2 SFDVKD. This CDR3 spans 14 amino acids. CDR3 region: CATRGRGATDTQYF. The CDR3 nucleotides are TGTGCCACCAGAGGGAGGGGGGCCACAGATACGCAGTATTTT.

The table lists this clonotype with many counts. DNA for the CDR3: TGTGCCAGCAGCTACCGACAGGCTCAAGAGACCCAGTACTTC. Translating it yields CASSYRQAQETQYF. This chain uses TRBV7-2 with TRBJ2-5; tentative D call: TRBD1 (6 bases). Germline assignment: CDR1 SGHTA and CDR2 FQGNSA. The V and J ends lost 4 bases and 2 bases respectively, with 11 bases between them. The CDR3 is 14 amino acids.

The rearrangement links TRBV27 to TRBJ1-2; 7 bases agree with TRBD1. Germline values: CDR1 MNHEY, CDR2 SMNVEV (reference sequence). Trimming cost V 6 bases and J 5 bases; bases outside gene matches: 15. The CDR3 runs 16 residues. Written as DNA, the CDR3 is TGTGCCAGCAGCCCGACAGGGTCCTGGTCCCCGTATGGCTACACCTTC. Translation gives CASSPTGSWSPYGYTF.

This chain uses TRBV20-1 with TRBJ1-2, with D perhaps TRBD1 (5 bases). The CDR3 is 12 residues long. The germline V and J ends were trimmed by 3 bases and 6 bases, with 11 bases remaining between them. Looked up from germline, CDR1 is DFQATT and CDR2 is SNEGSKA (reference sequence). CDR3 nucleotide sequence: TGCAGTGCTAGTAAGACAGATAATGGCTACACCTTC. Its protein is CSASKTDNGYTF.

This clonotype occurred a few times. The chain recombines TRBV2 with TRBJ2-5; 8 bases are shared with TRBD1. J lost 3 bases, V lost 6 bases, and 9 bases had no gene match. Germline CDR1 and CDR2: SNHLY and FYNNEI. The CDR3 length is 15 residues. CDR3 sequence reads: CASSGQGPRKETQYF. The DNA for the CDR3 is TGTGCCAGCAGCGGACAGGGCCCGCGCAAAGAGACCCAGTACTTC.

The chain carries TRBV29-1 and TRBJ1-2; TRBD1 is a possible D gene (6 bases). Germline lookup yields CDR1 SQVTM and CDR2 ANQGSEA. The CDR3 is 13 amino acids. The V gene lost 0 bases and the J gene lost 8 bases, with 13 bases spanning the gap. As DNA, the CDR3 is TGCAGCGTTGAAGAAACAGGGCGGAGGGGCTACACCTTC. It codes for CSVEETGRRGYTF. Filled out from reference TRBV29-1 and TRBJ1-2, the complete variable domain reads SAVISQKPSRDICQRGTSLTIQCQVDSQVTMMFWYRQQPGQSLTLIATANQGSEATYESGFVIDKFPISRPNLTFSTLTVSNMSPEDSSIYLCSVEETGRRGYTFGSGTRLTVV.

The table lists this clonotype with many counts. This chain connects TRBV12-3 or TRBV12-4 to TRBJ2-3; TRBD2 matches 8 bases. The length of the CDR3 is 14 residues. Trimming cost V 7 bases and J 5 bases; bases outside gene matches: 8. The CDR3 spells CASTRGGRVDTQYF. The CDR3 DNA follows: TGTGCCAGCACCCGGGGGGGCCGTGTAGATACGCAGTATTTT.